The 8 T cell receptor beta chains below all came from one sample that was sequenced in a study of Graves' ophthalmopathy and Graves' hyperthyroidism. TCR beta CDR3 amplification used RNA transcripts. HTBI primers primed a first-round RT-PCR, and a second-round multiplex PCR followed. TCRdb re-called the multiplex PCR reads through MiXCR, storing one row per CDR3 protein. This sample has 230,000 or so distinct CDR3 sequences; approximately 42% occur once, and the top ten carry around 43%. The sequencing input was peripheral blood. The receptors were gathered from an adult man with Graves' ophthalmopathy.

The V gene is TRBV20-1, the J gene TRBJ2-7; a possible D gene is TRBD2 (6 bases). CDR1 is DFQATT, CDR2 SNEGSKA, per germline (reference sequence). The CDR3 totals 13 residues. The germline V and J ends were trimmed by 2 bases and 4 bases, with 12 bases remaining between them. For the CDR3, the DNA is TGCAGTGCTAGACGGGGGAGTGAGTACGAGCAGTACTTC. Translated: CSARRGSEYEQYF.

The chain recombines TRBV7-2 with TRBJ1-1, with TRBD1 identical over 7 bases. CDR1 and CDR2 (germline): SGHTA, FQGNSA. The CDR3 consists of 13 residues. With 5 bases clipped from V and 4 bases from J, the junction kept 4 bases outside the gene matches. The CDR3 sequence: CASSPGTVTEAFF. The CDR3 nucleotides read TGTGCCAGCAGCCCGGGGACAGTCACTGAAGCTTTCTTT.

There are many counts of this clonotype. The chain links TRBV29-1 to TRBJ1-2; TRBD1 matches at 9 bases. Losses at the gene ends were 8 bases for V and 10 bases for J; bases not matched to a gene: 2. CDR3 length equals 9 residues. CDR1 and CDR2 from the germline V gene are SQVTM and ANQGSEA. The CDR3 loop is CSTGGDYTF. The CDR3, as DNA: TGCAGCACAGGGGGCGACTACACCTTC.

This clonotype was seen more than once but under ten times. The chain has TRBV5-1 and TRBJ1-1; tentative D call: TRBD1 (5 bases). V shed 1 base and J shed 4 bases, with 11 bases lying between them. In germline, CDR1 is SGHRS, CDR2 YFSETQ. This CDR3 comprises 14 residues. CDR3 DNA: TGCGCCAGCAGCTTGTATCCGAGGGGCACTGAAGCTTTCTTT. It yields the protein CASSLYPRGTEAFF.

V is TRBV19 and J is TRBJ1-5; D perhaps matches TRBD1 (5 bases). The germline CDR1 and CDR2 sequences are LNHDA and SQIVND (reference sequence). CDR3 length: 16 amino acids. Trimming removed 5 bases at V and 5 bases at J, with 19 bases between. The CDR3 DNA follows: TGTGCCAGTAGTTTATCTCGACAGTGGGCGGATCAGCCCCAGCATTTT. This translates into CASSLSRQWADQPQHF.

This sequence joins TRBV5-4 and TRBJ2-3; D might be TRBD2 (5 bases). This CDR3 is built from 16 residues. V was cut by 5 bases and J by 2 bases, with 18 bases left in between. Germline CDR1 SGHNT, CDR2 YYREEE (reference sequence). CDR3 sequence reads: CASRIEPEEATDTQYF. The CDR3 bases are TGTGCCAGCAGGATTGAACCTGAGGAGGCCACAGATACGCAGTATTTT.

The chain has TRBV20-1 and TRBJ1-5; D might be TRBD1 (5 bases). Germline-derived CDR1 and CDR2 are DFQATT and SNEGSKA (reference sequence). Trimming removed 3 bases at V and 1 base at J, with 16 bases between. The CDR3 has 16 residues. The CDR3 coding sequence is TGCAGTGCTAGTGGCGGAGGAGGGGCAAGCAATCAGCCCCAGCATTTT. This translates into CSASGGGGASNQPQHF.

Turning to this clonotype: Since a much larger clone is just one base distant, this may be a read error. The chain couples TRBV7-8 to TRBJ1-2; D unclear. V lost 2 bases and J 4 bases, leaving 17 bases between the germline ends. The CDR3 length is 16 residues. The germline V gene encodes CDR1 SGHVS and CDR2 FQNEAQ. The CDR3 DNA follows: TGTGCCAGCAGCTTAACGATTACCGACGCTACCTATGGCTACACCTTC. This encodes CASSLTITDATYGYTF.